These 19 T cell receptor beta chains came from one sample sequenced in a study of tumor-infiltrating lymphocytes in primary liver carcinoma. Alongside blood RNA obtained from unsorted whole blood, germline DNA was also extracted. Production of TCR beta cDNA used around 0.45 ug total RNA together with a constant-region primer. Each TCR beta library was derived from three nested multiplex PCR rounds that employed slightly modified ARM-PCR. The first two PCR rounds used TRBV1-TRBV30 forward primers with a C-beta reverse primer, 9 to 11 cycles each. TCRdb itself ran the multiplex PCR reads through MiXCR, one entry per CDR3 protein. The repertoire includes 300,000 to 400,000 distinct CDR3 sequences, approximately 64% of them detected once, and under 8% sits in the top ten. Sequences were obtained from peripheral blood. These receptor sequences come from a middle-aged man with primary liver carcinoma and hepatitis B virus infection.

The chain combines TRBV18 with TRBJ2-5, with 11 nucleotides matching TRBD2. The germline CDR1 and CDR2 sequences are KGHSH and LQKENI. The CDR3 has 15 residues. Trimming removed 3 bases from V and 5 bases from J; junction bases left unmatched: 5. The DNA for the CDR3 is TGTGCCAGCTCACCCCTAGCGGGAGGTCAGGAGACCCAGTACTTC. It translates to CASSPLAGGQETQYF.

As for this clonotype: Relative to the germline gene, one junction end is altered; a read error may explain this. The chain links TRBV5-6 to TRBJ2-2; D is uncertain. This CDR3 region has 14 residues. Per the germline V gene, CDR1 is SGHDT and CDR2 is YYEEEE. The CDR3 DNA reads as TGTACCAGCAGCCTAGGTTGGGGAACCGGGGAGCTGTTTTTT. Protein sequence: CTSSLGWGTGELFF.

The sample holds a few counts of this clonotype. This chain uses TRBV5-6 with TRBJ2-2; no clear D. The CDR3 spans 14 residues. V was shortened by 0 bases and J by 6 bases, with 9 bases between the two germline ends. Germline lookup yields CDR1 SGHDT and CDR2 YYEEEE. CDR3 sequence (DNA): TGTGCCAGCAGCTTGGATGTGGGTTCCGGGGAGCTGTTTTTT. Translating it yields CASSLDVGSGELFF.

This clonotype was detected a few times. The CDR3 spells CASSQQGPNEQFF. For the CDR3, the DNA is TGTGCCAGCAGCCAACAGGGGCCCAATGAGCAGTTCTTC. V gene TRBV11-3 combines with J gene TRBJ2-1; 7 bases line up with TRBD1. The CDR3 runs 13 residues. V was clipped by 5 bases and J by 6 bases; unmatched bases: 4. Germline V gives CDR1 SGHNT, CDR2 YENEEA.

V usage is TRBV5-4 and J usage is TRBJ2-7; D could derive from TRBD1 or TRBD2 (6 bases each). Trimming removed 7 bases at V and 3 bases at J, with 17 bases between. The CDR3 consists of 14 residues. CDR1 and CDR2 (germline): SGHNT, YYREEE (reference sequence). CDR3 nucleotides: TGTGCCAGCGGCCCAAAGGGGGGCCGCTACGAGCAGTACTTC. Amino acids: CASGPKGGRYEQYF. The variable domain in full, with the rest retrieved from reference TRBV5-4 and TRBJ2-7, is ETGVTQSPTHLIKTRGQQVTLRCSSQSGHNTVSWYQQALGQGPQFIFQYYREEENGRGNFPPRFSGLQFPNYSSELNVNALELDDSALYLCASGPKGGRYEQYFGPGTRLTVT.

This clonotype was seen a single time. V usage is TRBV30 and J usage is TRBJ1-3, with no clear D. The CDR3 is made up of 11 amino acids. Germline CDR1 reads GTSNPN; CDR2 reads SVGIG (reference sequence). Trimming took off 3 bases at V and 5 bases at J, with 5 bases between the two ends. The CDR3 DNA sequence: TGTGCCTGGAGCCGTAGAAACACCATATATTTT. The encoded protein is CAWSRRNTIYF. The full variable domain, rest sourced from reference TRBV30 and TRBJ1-3, is SQTIHQWPATLVQPVGSPLSLECTVEGTSNPNLYWYRQAAGRGLQLLFYSVGIGQISSEVPQNLSASRPQDRQFILSSKKLLLSDSGFYLCAWSRRNTIYFGEGSWLTVV.

Details on this clonotype: The junction differs from germline at one of its ends, possibly a read error. The CDR3 DNA is TGTACCAGTAGCTTAGTGGTTTGGACTAGGCAGTTGTTC. The encoded protein is CTSSLVVWTRQLF. The chain employs TRBV11-3 and TRBJ2-1; 7 bases line up with TRBD2. CDR3 size: 13 residues. In germline, CDR1 is SGHNT, CDR2 YENEEA.

In the case of this clonotype: A read error is possible here, since a much larger clone lies one base away. The rearrangement uses TRBV28 and TRBJ2-1, with 11 bases lining up with TRBD2. The CDR3 length is 15 residues. Germline loops: CDR1 MDHEN, CDR2 SYDVKM. Trimming at V came to 0 bases and at J to 9 bases, leaving 4 bases not matched to a gene. Written as DNA, the CDR3 is TGTGCCAGCAGTTTATGGACTAGCGGGAATATTGAGCAGTTCTTC. This codes for CASSLWTSGNIEQFF.

Concerning this clonotype itself: A single base separates this from a much larger clone, so it may be a read error. This chain links TRBV6-5 with TRBJ2-3, with a weak D call TRBD1 (5 bases). The germline V gene encodes CDR1 MNHEY and CDR2 SVGAGI. The CDR3 has 13 amino acids. The CDR3 DNA reads as TGTCCCAGCAGTTACAGGTCAGGAGATACGCAGTATTTT. Its translation: CPSSYRSGDTQYF.

With respect to this clonotype: Since a much larger clone is just one base distant, this may be a read error. The chain uses TRBV29-1 and TRBJ2-7; TRBD1 is a possible D gene (6 bases). The germline CDR1 and CDR2 sequences are SQVTM and ANQGSEA. The CDR3 contains 12 residues. V shed 3 bases and J shed 5 bases, with 11 bases lying between them. The CDR3 bases are TGCAGCGTTGAGGTGGGGGCCCACGAGCAGTACTTC. Translation: CSVEVGAHEQYF.

This rearrangement joins TRBV6-6 to TRBJ2-7; possible D gene TRBD1, 6 bases. The germline V and J ends were trimmed by 7 bases and 0 bases, with 13 bases remaining between them. This CDR3 is 14 amino acids long. The germline V gene has CDR1 MNHNY and CDR2 SVGAGI (reference sequence). CDR3 DNA sequence: TGTGCCAGCACCCGGATAGGGGGCTCCTACGAGCAGTACTTC. As protein: CASTRIGGSYEQYF.

The genes are TRBV11-2 and TRBJ1-6; D is unclear. Germline CDR1 is SGHAT and CDR2 is FQNNGV. The CDR3 runs to 15 residues. The CDR3 sequence is CDGSSREGPNSPLHF. CDR3 nucleotides: TGTGACGGCAGCTCCCGGGAGGGCCCCAATTCACCCCTCCACTTT.

This clonotype occurred many times. This chain links TRBV30 with TRBJ2-2; perhaps D is TRBD1 or TRBD2 (6 bases each). This CDR3 is built from 14 residues. V lost 4 bases and J lost 5, with 14 bases in between. CDR1 is GTSNPN, CDR2 SVGIG, per germline (reference sequence). This chain's CDR3 is CAWITRGGTGELFF. DNA of the CDR3: TGTGCCTGGATCACCCGAGGGGGGACCGGGGAGCTGTTTTTT.

Turning to this clonotype: A junction boundary mismatches the germline segment, possibly from a read error. For the CDR3, the DNA is TGTGCCGGCAGCTTCCTAGCGGGAGGGCATGGTGAGCAGTTCTTC. Protein sequence: CAGSFLAGGHGEQFF. The chain couples TRBV7-9 to TRBJ2-1; 12 positions match TRBD2. The CDR3 is made up of 15 amino acids. Per germline, CDR1 SEHNR and CDR2 FQNEAQ (reference sequence). Combining the CDR3 with reference TRBV7-9 and TRBJ2-1 gives the whole variable domain DTGVSQNPRHKITKRGQNVTFRCDPISEHNRLYWYRQTLGQGPEFLTYFQNEAQLEKSRLLSDRFSAERPKGSFSTLEIQRTEQGDSAMYLCAGSFLAGGHGEQFFGPGTRLTVL.

The rearrangement joins TRBV11-2 to TRBJ1-2, with D possibly being TRBD1 (5 bases). CDR1 and CDR2 (germline): SGHAT, FQNNGV. V shed 2 bases and J shed 11 bases, with 21 bases lying between them. This CDR3 comprises 15 residues. CDR3 sequence: CASSLFVWGVACYTF. The CDR3, as DNA: TGTGCCAGCAGCTTATTTGTCTGGGGGGTGGCTTGTTACACCTTC.

About this clonotype itself: This may arise from a read error, as a much more abundant clone is one base away. The chain has TRBV4-1 and TRBJ1-2; D gene ambiguous. Germline V lookup: CDR1 MGHRA, CDR2 YSYEKL. Trimming stripped 2 bases from V and 1 base from J, with 14 bases between. The CDR3 is 16 residues long. In nucleotides, the CDR3 is TGCGCCAGCAGCCAATCGCGGGCAGAGAATAACTATGGCTACACCTTC. Residues: CASSQSRAENNYGYTF.

About this clonotype itself: This may arise from a read error, as a much more abundant clone is one base away. This chain uses TRBV4-1 with TRBJ2-5; no reliable D call. CDR1 MGHRA and CDR2 YSYEKL come from the germline V gene. The CDR3 has 12 amino acids. V lost 3 bases, J lost 3 bases, and 5 bases lay in between. This CDR3 is CASSQIEETQYF. Here the CDR3 DNA reads TGCGCCAGCAGCCAGATAGAAGAGACCCAGTACTTC.

This clonotype was found many times. The gene calls are TRBV11-2 and TRBJ2-7; D ambiguous. The V end was cut by 2 bases, the J end by 7 bases, with 6 bases between. Germline assignment: CDR1 SGHAT and CDR2 FQNNGV. The CDR3 has 11 amino acids. Here the CDR3 DNA reads TGTGCCAGCAGCTTATTGAGGGAGCAGTACTTC. Translated: CASSLLREQYF.

The chain has TRBV4-2 and TRBJ1-1; D perhaps matches TRBD1 (6 bases). The length of the CDR3 is 15 residues. The germline V gene has CDR1 LGHNA and CDR2 YNFKEQ. V lost 0 bases, J lost 5 bases, and 13 bases lay in between. CDR3: CASSQDLRGGTEAFF. The DNA for the CDR3 is TGTGCCAGCAGCCAAGATCTTAGGGGGGGGACTGAAGCTTTCTTT.